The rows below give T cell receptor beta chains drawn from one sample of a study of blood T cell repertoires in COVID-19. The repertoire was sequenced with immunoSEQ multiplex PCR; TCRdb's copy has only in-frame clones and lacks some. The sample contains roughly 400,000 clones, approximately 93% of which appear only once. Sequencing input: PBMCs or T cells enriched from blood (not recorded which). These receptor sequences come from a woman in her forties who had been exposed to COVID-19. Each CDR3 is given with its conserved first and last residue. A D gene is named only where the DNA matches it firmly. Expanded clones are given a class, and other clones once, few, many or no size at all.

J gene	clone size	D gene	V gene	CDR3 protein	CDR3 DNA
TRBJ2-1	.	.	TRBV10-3	CASGQDLPDREQFF	TGTGCCAGCGGACAAGACTTACCCGATAGGGAGCAGTTCTTC
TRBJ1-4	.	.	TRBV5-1	CASSLYATNEKLFF	TGCGCCAGCAGCTTGTATGCAACTAATGAAAAACTGTTTTTT
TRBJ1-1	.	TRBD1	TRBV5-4	CASSPRGRVTEAFF	TGTGCCAGCAGCCCAAGGGGGCGTGTGACTGAAGCTTTCTTT
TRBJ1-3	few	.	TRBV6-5	CASRDADRLGNTIYF	TGTGCCAGCAGGGATGCTGACAGGCTCGGAAACACCATATATTTT
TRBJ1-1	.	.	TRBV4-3	CASSLGGMNTEAFF	TGCGCCAGCAGCCTAGGGGGTATGAACACTGAAGCTTTCTTT
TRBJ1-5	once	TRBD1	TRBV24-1	CATSDPRQGKNQPQHF	TGTGCCACCAGTGACCCCCGACAGGGTAAGAATCAGCCCCAGCATTTT
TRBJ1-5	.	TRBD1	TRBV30	CAWNRGQVSNQPQHF	TGTGCCTGGAACCGCGGACAGGTTAGCAATCAGCCCCAGCATTTT
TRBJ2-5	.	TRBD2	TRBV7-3	CASSFTSGRLETQYF	TGTGCCAGCAGCTTTACCAGCGGGAGGTTAGAGACCCAGTACTTC
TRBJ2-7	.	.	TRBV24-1	CATSDTSGQRYEQYF	TGTGCCACCAGTGATACCTCAGGACAGCGATACGAGCAGTACTTC
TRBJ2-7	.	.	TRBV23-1	CASSQLGGYEQYF	TGCGCCAGCAGTCAATTAGGAGGCTACGAGCAGTACTTC
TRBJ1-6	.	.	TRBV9	CASSVGGGSSDSPLHF	TGTGCCAGCAGCGTAGGAGGCGGGTCCTCGGATTCACCCCTCCACTTT
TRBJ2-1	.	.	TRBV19	CASSIGGGNEQFF	TGTGCCAGTAGTATAGGGGGCGGCAATGAGCAGTTCTTC
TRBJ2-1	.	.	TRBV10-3	CAISESLSEQFF	TGTGCCATCAGTGAGTCTCTATCTGAGCAGTTCTTC
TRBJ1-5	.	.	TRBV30	CAWSVTGGNQPQHF	TGTGCCTGGAGTGTGACCGGGGGAAACCAGCCCCAGCATTTT
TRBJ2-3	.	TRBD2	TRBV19	CASSTSGGRTDTQYF	TGTGCCAGTAGTACTAGCGGGGGCCGCACAGATACGCAGTATTTT
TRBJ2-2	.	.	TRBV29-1	CSVGTGTGELFF	TGCAGCGTAGGCACAGGAACCGGGGAGCTGTTTTTT